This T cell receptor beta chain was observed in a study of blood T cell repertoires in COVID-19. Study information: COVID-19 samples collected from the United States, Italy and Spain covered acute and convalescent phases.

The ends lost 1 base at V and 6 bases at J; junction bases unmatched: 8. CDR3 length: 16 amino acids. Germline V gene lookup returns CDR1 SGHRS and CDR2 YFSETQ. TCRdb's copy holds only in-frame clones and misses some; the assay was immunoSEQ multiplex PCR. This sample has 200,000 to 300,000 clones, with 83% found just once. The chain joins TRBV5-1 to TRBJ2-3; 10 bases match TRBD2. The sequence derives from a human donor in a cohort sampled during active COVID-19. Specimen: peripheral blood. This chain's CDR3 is CASSLTSGAYGDTQYF. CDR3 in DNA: TGCGCCAGCAGCTTGACTAGCGGGGCCTATGGCGATACGCAGTATTTT.